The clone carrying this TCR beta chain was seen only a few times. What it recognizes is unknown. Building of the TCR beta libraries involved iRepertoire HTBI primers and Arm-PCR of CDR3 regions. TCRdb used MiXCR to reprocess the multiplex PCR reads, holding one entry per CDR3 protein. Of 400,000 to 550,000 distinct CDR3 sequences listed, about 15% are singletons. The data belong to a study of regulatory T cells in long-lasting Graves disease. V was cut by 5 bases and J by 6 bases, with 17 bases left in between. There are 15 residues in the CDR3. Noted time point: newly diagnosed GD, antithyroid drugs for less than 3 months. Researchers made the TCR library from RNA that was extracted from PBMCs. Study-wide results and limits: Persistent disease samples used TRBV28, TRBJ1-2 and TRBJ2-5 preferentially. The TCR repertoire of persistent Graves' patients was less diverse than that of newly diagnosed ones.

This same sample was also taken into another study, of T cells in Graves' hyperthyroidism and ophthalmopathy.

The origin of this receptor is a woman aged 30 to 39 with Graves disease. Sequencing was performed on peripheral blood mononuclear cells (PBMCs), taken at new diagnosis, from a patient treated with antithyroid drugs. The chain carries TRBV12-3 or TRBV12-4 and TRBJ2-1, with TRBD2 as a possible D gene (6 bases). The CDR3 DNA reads TGTGCCAGCAGTATGAGTAAGGGAGGACTCAATGAGCAGTTCTTC. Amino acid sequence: CASSMSKGGLNEQFF.